Listed below are T cell receptor beta chains from one sample, sequenced in a study of blood T cell repertoires in COVID-19. TCRdb's table, derived via immunoSEQ multiplex PCR, lists solely in-frame clones and lacks some. The top ten hold roughly 4.2% of the sample, which has 300,000 to 400,000 clones, roughly 85% seen once. The specimen sequenced was PBMCs or T cells enriched from blood (not recorded which). The receptors come from a woman in her forties with acute COVID-19. Both conserved end residues are part of each CDR3. D genes are given only for firm matches. Only some rows state a clone size, as once, few, many or a class for expanded clones.

TRBV5-4	TRBJ1-1	.	.	CASSPRRQDGNTEAFF	TGTGCCAGCAGCCCCCGTCGACAGGACGGGAACACTGAAGCTTTCTTT
TRBV7-2	TRBJ2-5	TRBD1	.	CASNNGQGLETQYF	TGTGCCAGCAACAATGGACAGGGTTTGGAGACCCAGTACTTC
TRBV25-1	TRBJ2-2	TRBD1	.	CASSVGTGTTGELFF	TGTGCCAGCAGTGTCGGGACAGGGACCACCGGGGAGCTGTTTTTT
TRBV3-1/TRBV3-2	TRBJ1-1	.	.	CASSPPGTEAFF	TGTGCCAGCAGCCCCCCGGGCACTGAAGCTTTCTTT
TRBV7-2	TRBJ1-3	.	.	CASSIGRASGNTIYF	TGTGCCAGCAGCATCGGCAGGGCGTCTGGAAACACCATATATTTT
TRBV19	TRBJ2-7	TRBD1	.	CASSLGSGTGLSYEQYF	TGTGCCAGTAGTCTAGGCTCTGGGACAGGATTAAGCTACGAGCAGTACTTC
TRBV6-5	TRBJ2-1	TRBD2	once	CASRRGTSGAGEQFF	TGTGCCAGCAGGCGGGGGACTAGCGGGGCTGGTGAGCAGTTCTTC
TRBV6-2/TRBV6-3	TRBJ2-7	.	.	CASSYFTPGEQYF	TGTGCCAGCAGTTACTTTACTCCGGGCGAGCAGTACTTC
TRBV29-1	TRBJ2-7	.	.	CSVESQSPGDYEQYF	TGCAGCGTTGAATCCCAGTCACCAGGGGACTACGAGCAGTACTTC
TRBV9	TRBJ2-6	.	.	CASSATGFGANVLTF	TGTGCCAGCAGCGCCACAGGGTTTGGGGCCAACGTCCTGACTTTC
TRBV6-6	TRBJ1-4	.	.	CASSYSTATNEKLFF	TGTGCCAGCAGTTACAGTACTGCAACTAATGAAAAACTGTTTTTT
TRBV28	TRBJ1-1	.	.	CASSNPGERSTEAFF	TGTGCCAGCAGCAACCCAGGGGAGCGGAGCACTGAAGCTTTCTTT
TRBV5-8	TRBJ2-7	TRBD1	.	CASSYPTGRYEQYF	TGTGCCAGCAGCTACCCGACAGGGCGGTACGAGCAGTACTTC
TRBV18	TRBJ1-5	.	.	CASSPDTGRGQPQHF	TGTGCCAGCTCACCGGACACAGGGAGGGGTCAGCCCCAGCATTTT
TRBV9	TRBJ1-5	.	few	CASSVAAGADQPQHF	TGTGCCAGCAGCGTAGCGGCAGGGGCGGATCAGCCCCAGCATTTT
TRBV5-1	TRBJ2-1	TRBD2	.	CASSLAGGPSGDEQFF	TGCGCCAGCAGCTTAGCGGGAGGGCCGAGTGGTGATGAGCAGTTCTTC
TRBV7-2	TRBJ2-5	TRBD1	.	CASSLGDRARETQYF	TGTGCCAGCAGCTTAGGGGACAGGGCTCGGGAGACCCAGTACTTC
TRBV7-3	TRBJ2-2	.	few	CASSLIGQGPTTGELFF	TGTGCCAGCAGCTTGATTGGCCAGGGTCCTACGACCGGGGAGCTGTTTTTT
TRBV19	TRBJ2-5	TRBD1	.	CASSPTGQGYETQYF	TGTGCCAGTAGTCCCACGGGACAGGGATATGAGACCCAGTACTTC
TRBV12-3/TRBV12-4	TRBJ2-1	.	.	CASSFVGEVEQFF	TGTGCCAGCAGTTTCGTTGGGGAGGTTGAGCAGTTCTTC
TRBV19	TRBJ2-7	.	.	CASSLPSDPEGAYEQYF	TGTGCCAGTAGTCTGCCTTCTGATCCCGAGGGAGCCTACGAGCAGTACTTC
TRBV18	TRBJ2-7	.	.	CASSPLGTFFSYEQYF	TGTGCCAGCTCACCACTCGGGACATTTTTCTCCTACGAGCAGTACTTC
TRBV3-1/TRBV3-2	TRBJ1-2	.	.	CASSQAPRAHYGYTF	TGTGCCAGCAGCCAAGCCCCCAGGGCGCACTATGGCTACACCTTC
TRBV10-3	TRBJ1-2	.	.	CAISWGGRYGYTF	TGTGCCATCAGTTGGGGAGGGAGGTATGGCTACACCTTC
TRBV7-9	TRBJ1-3	TRBD1	few	CASSLGTGPSGNTIYF	TGTGCCAGCAGCTTAGGGACAGGGCCCTCTGGAAACACCATATATTTT
TRBV7-3	TRBJ2-1	.	.	CASSASGGTSYNEQFF	TGTGCCAGCAGCGCTTCAGGGGGGACCTCCTACAATGAGCAGTTCTTC
TRBV7-8	TRBJ2-4	.	.	CASSLAGEIKNIQYF	TGTGCCAGCAGCTTAGCAGGAGAGATCAAAAACATTCAGTACTTC
TRBV5-1	TRBJ1-1	.	.	CASNDSPGMNTEAFF	TGCGCCTCAAATGATTCTCCGGGGATGAACACTGAAGCTTTCTTT
TRBV6-5	TRBJ1-1	TRBD1	.	CASTPGQRMNTEAFF	TGTGCCAGCACCCCGGGACAGAGGATGAACACTGAAGCTTTCTTT
TRBV10-3	TRBJ1-2	.	.	CAISPQENYGYTF	TGTGCCATCAGCCCACAGGAGAACTATGGCTACACCTTC
TRBV24-1	TRBJ2-7	.	.	CATSEQGTAEQYF	TGTGCCACCAGTGAGCAGGGGACGGCCGAGCAGTACTTC
TRBV24-1	TRBJ1-2	TRBD1	.	CATSDSDRDDGYTF	TGTGCCACCAGTGATTCGGACAGGGATGATGGCTACACCTTC
TRBV6-5	TRBJ1-2	TRBD1	.	CASSYLRDSYGYTF	TGTGCCAGCAGCTACTTAAGGGACAGCTATGGCTACACCTTC
TRBV2	TRBJ2-1	.	once	CARRRDNEQFF	TGTGCCAGACGCCGGGACAATGAGCAGTTCTTC
TRBV21-1	TRBJ2-5	.	.	CASSNRTTGRAMVETQYF	TGTGCCAGCAGCAACAGGACAACAGGGAGGGCCATGGTGGAGACCCAGTACTTC
TRBV6-5	TRBJ1-2	.	few	CASSYVGGFGYGYTF	TGTGCCAGCAGTTACGTGGGGGGTTTTGGCTATGGCTACACCTTC
TRBV18	TRBJ2-5	.	.	CASSPRTNNQETQYF	TGTGCCAGCTCACCACGGACTAACAACCAAGAGACCCAGTACTTC
TRBV7-2	TRBJ1-4	.	.	CASSLAVVGGKLFF	TGTGCCAGCAGCTTAGCGGTAGTAGGGGGAAAACTGTTTTTT
TRBV5-1	TRBJ2-5	.	.	CASSPDGQTVGETQYF	TGCGCCAGCAGCCCCGACGGACAGACGGTTGGGGAGACCCAGTACTTC
TRBV28	TRBJ1-5	.	.	CASSLPRGMSGSNQPQHF	TGTGCCAGCAGTTTACCCCGGGGGATGAGTGGGAGCAATCAGCCCCAGCATTTT
TRBV15	TRBJ2-4	.	.	CATSREKTERLNIQYF	TGTGCCACCAGCAGAGAGAAGACGGAGCGTCTAAACATTCAGTACTTC
TRBV27	TRBJ2-2	.	.	CASSLLGTKGVELFF	TGTGCCAGCAGTTTATTAGGGACCAAGGGGGTGGAGCTGTTTTTT
TRBV9	TRBJ2-2	TRBD2	.	CASSVTSGGWSGELFF	TGTGCCAGCAGCGTGACTAGCGGGGGATGGTCCGGGGAGCTGTTTTTT
TRBV19	TRBJ1-4	.	.	CARRTEINEKLFF	TGTGCCAGAAGGACAGAGATTAATGAAAAACTGTTTTTT
TRBV12-3/TRBV12-4	TRBJ2-3	.	once	CASSSRTRDTQYF	TGTGCCAGCAGTTCCCGGACACGAGATACGCAGTATTTT
TRBV15	TRBJ2-7	.	.	CATSRSPGSSYEQYF	TGTGCCACCAGCAGATCTCCGGGTAGCTCCTACGAGCAGTACTTC
TRBV6-4	TRBJ1-2	TRBD1	once	CASSAPPRDSLNYGYTF	TGTGCCAGCAGCGCCCCTCCTCGGGACAGCCTTAACTATGGCTACACCTTC
TRBV19	TRBJ2-2	.	.	CASSWTANTGELFF	TGTGCCAGTAGTTGGACAGCGAACACCGGGGAGCTGTTTTTT
TRBV28	TRBJ1-1	.	.	CASSLGDEAFF	TGTGCCAGCAGTTTGGGCGATGAAGCTTTCTTT
TRBV6-6	TRBJ2-7	.	.	CASSYPDRVYEQYF	TGTGCCAGCAGCTACCCCGACAGAGTATACGAGCAGTACTTC
TRBV7-2	TRBJ2-1	TRBD2	.	CASSSLGLAGGPGEQFF	TGTGCCAGCAGCTCGTTAGGACTAGCGGGAGGGCCAGGTGAGCAGTTCTTC
TRBV6-4	TRBJ2-3	.	.	CASSEVGSDTQYF	TGTGCCAGCAGTGAAGTCGGGTCAGATACGCAGTATTTT
TRBV15	TRBJ1-5	.	.	CATSRDLVPQHF	TGTGCCACCAGCAGAGATCTAGTGCCCCAGCATTTT
TRBV7-8	TRBJ1-6	.	.	CASSLVSFDSPLHF	TGTGCCAGCAGCTTAGTGAGTTTTGATTCACCCCTCCACTTT
TRBV11-2	TRBJ2-2	.	.	CASSADSARNTGELFF	TGTGCCAGCAGCGCCGACTCCGCGAGAAACACCGGGGAGCTGTTTTTT